Following are 13 T cell receptor beta chains from one sample sequenced in a study of beta chain features in type 1 diabetes (dated by TCRdb to between 2017 and 2018). General conclusions and limits of the study: A moderate but significant shortening of TCRB CDR3 length was observed in type 1 diabetes patients in all four CD4+ subsets.

No antigen has been assigned to these receptors. Library preparation used the immunoSEQ multiplex PCR assay. The entire amount of isolated RNA was reverse transcribed using the High Capacity cDNA Reverse Transcription Kit, so the sequenced TCRB transcripts were expressed ones. In its TCRdb copy, this immuneACCESS table keeps in-frame sequences only and misses some clones. Where compared with another copy, unresolved V genes explain less than half of these, and the others have no known cause. The sample yields 500,000 to 800,000 clones; around 12% were counted once. The ten largest clones capture about 0.11% of the sample. Sequencing input: naive CD4+ T cells from blood. According to the study, the label for this sample's cell subset or site signals: true naive CD4+ T cells. Source of these receptors: a man aged 25-45 years with type 1 diabetes.

A few counts support this clone. The rearrangement joins TRBV7-3 to TRBJ2-1, with TRBD2 matching over 8 bases. This CDR3 has 14 residues. V lost 3 bases to trimming and J lost 10 bases; unmatched junction nucleotides: 8. Germline V CDR1 and CDR2: SGHTA, FQGTGA. The CDR3 nucleotides read TGTGCCAGCAGCTTGGGGACTAGTTCAGTAGAGCAGTTCTTC. Translating gives CASSLGTSSVEQFF. Supplemented by reference TRBV7-3 and TRBJ2-1, the full variable domain reads GAGVSQTPSNKVTEKGKYVELRCDPISGHTALYWYRQSLGQGPEFLIYFQGTGAADDSGLPNDRFFAVRPEGSVSTLKIQRTERGDSAVYLCASSLGTSSVEQFFGPGTRLTVL.

This chain links TRBV15 with TRBJ1-2; 7 bases align to TRBD1. J lost 4 bases, V lost 0 bases, and 5 bases had no gene match. This CDR3 has 15 amino acids. Germline V gene data show CDR1 as LNHNV and CDR2 as YYDKDF (reference sequence). This chain's CDR3 is CATSRDRGQSYGYTF. CDR3 in DNA: TGTGCCACCAGCAGAGATCGGGGACAGAGCTATGGCTACACCTTC.

This chain connects TRBV5-1 to TRBJ1-2; unclear D gene. This CDR3 spans 15 amino acids. The germline V and J ends were trimmed by 4 bases and 6 bases, with 19 bases remaining between them. Germline lookup yields CDR1 SGHRS and CDR2 YFSETQ. The DNA for the CDR3 is TGCGCCAGCAGCCCGGGGTCAGCCCGGGAGGATGGCTACACCTTC. Protein sequence: CASSPGSAREDGYTF.

The sample holds a few counts of this clone. This rearrangement joins TRBV6-1 to TRBJ2-7; maybe TRBD2 (6 bases). Trimming removed 8 bases from V and 3 bases from J, with 20 bases in between. The CDR3 loop spans 15 amino acids. Germline CDR1 reads MNHNS; CDR2 reads SASEGT. The CDR3 sequence is CASHPGGSYHYEQYF. In DNA, the CDR3 is TGTGCCAGCCATCCCGGGGGATCCTACCACTACGAGCAGTACTTC.

This clone was picked up a small number of times. The gene calls are TRBV6-1 and TRBJ1-4; possible D gene TRBD1, 5 bases. This CDR3 contains 13 residues. V lost 5 bases and J lost 8, with 12 bases in between. Germline V gene data show CDR1 as MNHNS and CDR2 as SASEGT. The CDR3 coding sequence is TGTGCCAGCAGTCCCCCTGGGGGAGAAAAACTGTTTTTT. Protein: CASSPPGGEKLFF.

The table lists this clone with a few counts. The chain uses TRBV19 and TRBJ1-4; D may be TRBD1 (6 bases). V shed 6 bases and J shed 12 bases, with 17 bases lying between them. Germline CDR1 and CDR2: LNHDA and SQIVND (reference sequence). The CDR3 contains 13 residues. CDR3 sequence (DNA): TGTGCCAGTAGATCGGCACAGGGTAGGCAACTGTTTTTT. This codes for CASRSAQGRQLFF.

Only a few counts were recorded for this clone. The chain combines TRBV7-9 with TRBJ2-3; 9 positions agree with TRBD2. V gave up 3 bases and J gave up 6 bases; unmatched junction bases: 10. Germline CDR1 is SEHNR and CDR2 is FQNEAQ (reference sequence). CDR3 length: 16 amino acids. The CDR3 nucleotides read TGTGCCAGCAGCTTGGAAGGTAGCGGGAGCCGTGATACGCAGTATTTT. Translated, it gives CASSLEGSGSRDTQYF.

CDR3 sequence: CASSPTWGHQETQYF. The CDR3 nucleotides are TGTGCCAGCAGCCCAACGTGGGGGCACCAAGAGACCCAGTACTTC. The rearrangement joins TRBV7-7 to TRBJ2-5, with D maybe TRBD1 (6 bases). The V and J ends lost 5 bases and 0 bases respectively, with 13 bases between them. Germline V gene lookup returns CDR1 SSHAT and CDR2 FNYEAQ (reference sequence). The CDR3 is 15 amino acids.

The chain employs TRBV28 and TRBJ1-2, with TRBD1 matching 7 bases. This CDR3 is built from 12 residues. Trimming removed 5 bases from V and 12 bases from J; junction bases left unmatched: 9. Germline lookup yields CDR1 MDHEN and CDR2 SYDVKM. The DNA for the CDR3 is TGTGCCAGCAGTACCGGACAGGAGTCAAACACCTTC. Protein: CASSTGQESNTF.

The sample holds a few counts of this clone. J is TRBJ2-4 and V is TRBV7-8; weak D call: TRBD1 (5 bases). Trimming shortened V by 3 bases and J by 5 bases, and 14 bases separated the two germline ends. The CDR3 sequence is 15 residues long. From germline, CDR1 is SGHVS and CDR2 FQNEAQ. As DNA, the CDR3 is TGTGCCAGCAGCTTTACGCAGGGTTCCCAAAACATTCAGTACTTC. This encodes CASSFTQGSQNIQYF.

This clone turned up a few times. V usage is TRBV30 and J usage is TRBJ2-5; D gene uncertain. This CDR3 contains 12 residues. Germline CDR1 and CDR2: GTSNPN and SVGIG (reference sequence). The V and J ends lost 2 bases and 11 bases respectively, with 15 bases between them. The CDR3 sequence is CAWSSTGVEQYF. The CDR3 bases are TGTGCCTGGAGTTCTACCGGTGTGGAGCAGTACTTC. The full variable domain, with the rest looked up from reference TRBV30 and TRBJ2-5, is SQTIHQWPATLVQPVGSPLSLECTVEGTSNPNLYWYRQAAGRGLQLLFYSVGIGQISSEVPQNLSASRPQDRQFILSSKKLLLSDSGFYLCAWSSTGVEQYFGPGTRLLVL.

The chain couples TRBV9 to TRBJ1-2, with D hard to call. This CDR3 is 12 amino acids long. CDR1 SGDLS and CDR2 YYNGEE come from the germline V gene. The V gene lost 2 bases and the J gene lost 4 bases, with 6 bases spanning the gap. The CDR3: CASSVGTYGYTF. In DNA form, the CDR3 reads TGTGCCAGCAGCGTCGGAACCTATGGCTACACCTTC.

In DNA form, the CDR3 reads TGTGCCAGCACCGAGAAAGAAACTGAAGCTTTCTTT. It specifies CASTEKETEAFF. V is TRBV2 and J is TRBJ1-1; D not resolved. Germline V gene data show CDR1 as SNHLY and CDR2 as FYNNEI. V dropped 7 bases and J dropped 5 bases, with 11 bases sitting between them. CDR3 length: 12 amino acids.